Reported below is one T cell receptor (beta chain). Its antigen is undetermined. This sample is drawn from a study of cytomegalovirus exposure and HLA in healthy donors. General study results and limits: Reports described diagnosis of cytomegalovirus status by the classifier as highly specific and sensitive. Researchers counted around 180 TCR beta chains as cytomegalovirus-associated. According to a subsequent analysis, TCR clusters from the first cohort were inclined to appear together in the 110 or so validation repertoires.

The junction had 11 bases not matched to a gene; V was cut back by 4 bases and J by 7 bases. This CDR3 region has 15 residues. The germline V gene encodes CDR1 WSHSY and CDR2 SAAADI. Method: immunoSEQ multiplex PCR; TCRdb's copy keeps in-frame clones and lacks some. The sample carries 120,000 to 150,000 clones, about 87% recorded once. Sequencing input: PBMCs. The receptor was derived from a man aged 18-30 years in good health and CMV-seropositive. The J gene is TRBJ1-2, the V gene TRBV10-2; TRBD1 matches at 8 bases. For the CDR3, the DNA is TGCGCCAGCAGTGTTCTTCAGGGGGCTTTCAGTGGCTACACCTTC. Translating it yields CASSVLQGAFSGYTF.